The entry below gives a single T cell receptor (beta chain) sequence along with its context. This clone was seen only a few times. Its antigen target is currently unknown. No much larger clonotype is one base removed from it; base qualities were not supplied. The CDR3 holds 11 amino acids from the cysteine to the phenylalanine. The kept DNA is CDR3 alone, 33 bases in frame from the first base. The V and J ends are trimmed by 7 bases and 7 bases, leaving 11 bases between them. Looking up the germline V gene (reference sequence) yields CDR1 DFQATT and CDR2 SNEGSKA. Sequencing of the TRB variable region was done with the immunoSEQ hsTCRB v3.0 assay at survey level resolution. The targeted TRB sequencing depth was about 40,000-55,000 T-cell genomes per sample. An Illumina MiSeq with a v3 150-cycle kit was used to sequence the pooled TRB libraries. The authors' pipeline ran thus. Repertoire analysis was run in R within a reproducible Nextflow workflow that covered QC, data transformation and analysis. LymphoSeq2, an R package for exploring AIRR-Seq data, was used to implement custom analyses. Several samples that yielded fewer than 5000 total TRB sequences were excluded, so that 150 to 200 HIV repertoires were analyzed. Among the roughly 190 retained HIV repertoires, 59 were collected before ART initiation and around 130 after ART initiation. Each repertoire was downsampled to 5000 TRB nucleotide sequences, and summary statistics were averaged across 100 downsampling iterations. The analysis kept only TRB sequences whose CDR3 regions were at least seven amino acids long. A Shannon entropy-derived clonality score and the Gini coefficient were used to measure diversity. In repertoire networks, the top 5000 CDR3 amino acid sequences were linked whenever an edit distance of one separated two sequences. GLIPH2 predicted antigen specificity groups and MHC restriction for TRB CDR3 amino acid sequences. To flag known CMV, EBV, HIV or tissue antigen associations, CDR3 amino acid sequences were matched against VDJdb and McPAS-TCR. Pre-ART, post-ART and control groups were compared with Wilcoxon signed-rank tests and Holm-Bonferroni correction. TCRdb's version of the immuneACCESS table is confined to in-frame rearrangements and falls short of the full clone set. An unresolved V gene accounts for under half of the shortfall where checked; the remainder is of unknown origin. That table gives V, J and clone size, and the DNA gave D and trimming. The sample includes 15,000 to 20,000 clones, with roughly 80% observed a single time. The ten biggest clones cover around 20% of the sample.

This specimen comes from a study of long-term antiretroviral therapy in people with HIV (dated 2022 in TCRdb). General notes on the study: Collection of the earliest samples took place about a decade ahead of the 2015 WHO recommendation for immediate ART, at a time when ART was typically delayed until CD4 counts fell. A retrospective serial study tested whether ART initiation and durable HIV suppression were associated with changes in peripheral blood TRB repertoire composition and diversity. A total of over 150 cryopreserved PBMC samples came from 25 to 35 adults with confirmed HIV infection and were collected serially over a mean of about six years (range 1-12). About 40% of the 30 participants with HIV were female. Test extractions of a monoclonal T-cell line alongside some 36 polyclonal samples showed no cross-contamination during QIAcube processing.

General findings and caveats noted by the study authors: Unsorted PBMC were profiled instead of sorted CD4+ and CD8+ T cells because pre-ART samples had limited cell numbers. The repertoire was dominated across all time points by expanded TRB clones identified before ART initiation, although this dominance was seen to fluctuate and to decrease in many PLHIV after ART. HIV repertoires had narrower CDR3 length ranges than controls, and the network structure suggested an antigen-experienced repertoire that shifted only slightly toward naive after ART. Inferences about post-ART repertoire changes were limited because no data were available on ART adherence, viral resistance or therapy changes. ART initiation was associated with a significant increase in TRB diversity, but diversity stayed significantly below transplant donor controls even after long-term ART. Because PBMC availability was limited, only the TCR beta chain was sequenced, with no alpha chain pairing. The samples span the years 2004 to 2017, and the ART regimens used may be less effective than current regimens.

Participants were included only if at least one PBMC sample before ART initiation and at least two post-ART samples were available. All participants with HIV were treated in the United States of America. Before DNA extraction, cryopreserved samples of roughly 0.9-11 million PBMC were thawed and washed. At the time of the earliest PBMC sample for each participant with HIV, ages ranged from roughly 23 to 60 years. Each participant contributed PBMC samples from 1-4 timepoints before ART initiation and 2-8 timepoints after ART initiation, with a median of 7 samples. For every participant, serial HIV viral load, CD4+ T-cell count, ART history and demographic data were obtained. Genomic DNA was extracted from unsorted PBMC with a Qiagen kit on a QIAcube, processed in batches of 12 samples.

This clonotype originated in a young woman with HIV. This sample comprised unsorted PBMCs, obtained 0.6 years after starting antiretroviral therapy. This sequence uses TRBV20-1 and TRBJ2-1; tentative D gene TRBD2, with 6 bases matching. The CDR3 region has the sequence CSESRGNEQFF. The DNA sequence is given as TGCAGTGAAAGTCGGGGGAATGAGCAGTTCTTC.